The subject of this entry is one TCR beta chain. Its antigen is unknown. Per-nucleotide qualities are absent, and no much larger clonotype sits a single base away. From its cysteine to its phenylalanine, the CDR3 spans 15 amino acids. The CDR3 DNA has 45 bases and is translated from base 1. The germline V gene sets CDR1 to MGHRA and CDR2 to YSYEKL. For this chain, trimming is 4 bases at the V end and 7 bases at the J end, and the number of junction bases without a gene match is 5. This specimen comes from a study of CD8 T cells in Susac syndrome (dated by TCRdb to the late 2010s). Regarding the study in general: The study used repertoire sequencing to test whether antigen drove CD8+ T cell activation and differentiation in Susac syndrome. Clonality of the CD8+ T cell repertoire was compared between more than 10 healthy donors, roughly 14 Susac syndrome patients and 15 multiple sclerosis patients. The research as a whole found: The number of individuals in the TCR sequencing and HLA analysis was acknowledged as relatively small.

RNA was extracted using the RNeasy kit, and roughly 0.5 to 1 microgram was reverse transcribed with random hexamers. The immunoSEQ multiplex PCR assay, which covers 54 Vbeta and 13 Jbeta segments, was used to amplify TCR beta CDR3 regions. PCR amplification bias was corrected using a synthetic template baseline for primer optimization and computational correction. In the original analysis: Reads were annotated to V, D and J genes according to IMGT and were analyzed with immunoSEQ Analyzer, with only productive sequences retained. To calculate clonality, Shannon entropy was normalized by log2 of the number of productive unique sequences and then subtracted from one. Public and private clones were assessed among the 100 most prevalent clones of each patient and control. A clone was defined as Susac-specific if it was absent from the healthy and MS cohorts, from roughly 990 published viral clones and from other ImmuneACCESS disease sequences. TCRdb trimmed the raw reads at Q25, called clones with MiXCR and kept productive beta chains. Each entry is one CDR3 protein sequence, shown with its most common DNA and genes. TCRdb's processing, not the authors', yielded these V and J calls. This sample comprises hundreds of thousands of distinct CDR3 sequences, around nine tenths of them detected only once. Jointly, the top ten make up 0.18% of the sample.

High-throughput TCR beta sequencing profiled peripheral blood CD8+ and CD4+ T cells from healthy donors, Susac syndrome patients and multiple sclerosis patients. The multiple sclerosis controls were treatment-naive patients who had stable or active relapsing-remitting disease and met the revised McDonald criteria. Bulk CD8+ and CD4+ T cells were purified by magnetic negative isolation, whereas CD8+ TEMRA cells were enriched by FACS. Blood was drawn into EDTA tubes, processed within 24 hours, and PBMCs were isolated by density gradient centrifugation. PBMCs intended for TCR sequencing were cryopreserved in liquid nitrogen and were subsequently thawed in a 37 degrees C water bath. Purity of sorted or isolated CD4+, CD8+ and CD8+ TEMRA cells was at least 90%.

The TCR originated in a human donor with multiple sclerosis. The sequenced sample consisted of CD8+ T cells from PBMCs. This receptor chain uses TRBV4-1 and TRBJ2-1, with TRBD2 matching 12 junction bases. The sequenced DNA: TGCGCCAGCAGCCGACTAGCGGGAGTTGGGAATGAGCAGTTCTTC. The translation is CASSRLAGVGNEQFF.